The text below deals with one TCR beta chain. These data are taken from a study of cytomegalovirus exposure and HLA in healthy donors. On the study more broadly: Among the 350 to 400 donors who were genotyped, 81% fell in the genetic ancestry cluster that is associated with self-reported Caucasian donors.

Amplification used 60 Vbeta primers and 13 Jbeta primers. Per the original methods: Later work found 74 million or so unique TCR beta chains, with roughly 11 million shared. Profiling relied on immunoSEQ multiplex PCR, and the TCRdb table lists in-frame clones only, not all of them. V, J and clone size were drawn from that table, and D and trimming were deduced from the DNA. Of some 100,000 clones listed, 70% to 80% were seen once; the top ten hold 15% to 20%. The sample taken for sequencing was PBMCs. This TCR was sampled from a man in his fifties in good health and CMV-seropositive.

CDR3 sequence reads: CSQGRNTEAFF. DNA for the CDR3: TGCAGCCAGGGGAGGAACACTGAAGCTTTCTTT. The rearrangement joins TRBV29-1 to TRBJ1-1; perhaps TRBD1 as D (6 bases). This CDR3 contains 11 residues. The germline gives CDR1 SQVTM, CDR2 ANQGSEA. The germline V and J ends were trimmed by 8 bases and 1 base, with 8 bases remaining between them.